Following are 5 T cell receptor beta chains from one sample sequenced in a study of PD-L1 blockade in urothelial cancer. The repertoire was sequenced with immunoSEQ multiplex PCR; TCRdb's copy has only in-frame clones and lacks some. The sample has roughly 60,000 clones; about four fifths are singletons. This specimen consisted of PBMCs, obtained around atezolizumab (anti-PD-L1) treatment. These receptor sequences come from a man between 70 and 80 years old with urothelial cancer.

In its sample, this clone was seen once. The chain uses TRBV7-2 and TRBJ2-1, with D maybe TRBD1 (6 bases). CDR1 and CDR2 from the germline V gene are SGHTA and FQGNSA. Trimming cost V 7 bases and J 6 bases, with 19 bases left between them. The CDR3 is 15 residues long. CDR3 DNA: TGTGCCAGCAACCCTTACAGGGCTCCGGGCAATGAGCAGTTCTTC. It yields the protein CASNPYRAPGNEQFF.

This sequence joins TRBV5-5 and TRBJ2-6, with a possible D match to TRBD2 (5 bases). Germline V gene lookup returns CDR1 SGHKS and CDR2 YYEKEE (reference sequence). The CDR3 consists of 14 residues. V lost 5 bases and J 4 bases, leaving 10 bases between the germline ends. This CDR3 is CASSRGSGANVLTF. The CDR3 DNA reads TGTGCCAGCAGTCGAGGGTCAGGGGCCAACGTCCTGACTTTC.

V is TRBV10-3 and J is TRBJ2-7; a possible D gene is TRBD1 (6 bases). This CDR3 is 15 amino acids long. CDR1 and CDR2 from the germline V gene are ENHRY and SYGVKD. The V end lost 2 bases, the J end lost 4 bases, and 15 bases lay between the germline ends. This CDR3 is CAISEVTRGTYEQYF. The CDR3 DNA follows: TGTGCCATCAGTGAGGTGACCAGGGGCACGTACGAGCAGTACTTC.

This chain joins TRBV9 and TRBJ2-1; 9 bases map to TRBD2. CDR3 length: 18 amino acids. The trim removed 1 base at V and 4 bases at J, leaving 12 bases unmatched. CDR1 is SGDLS, CDR2 YYNGEE, per germline. The CDR3 DNA follows: TGTGCCAGCAGCGTATCGGCGCCGGGGGCGGGAGGGTACAATGAGCAGTTCTTC. Translation gives CASSVSAPGAGGYNEQFF.

This clone was detected once. This chain connects TRBV6-1 to TRBJ2-3, with 7 bases identical to TRBD2. V trimming: 8 bases; J trimming: 3 bases; junction bases outside the gene matches: 5. Germline V gene lookup returns CDR1 MNHNS and CDR2 SASEGT. This CDR3 comprises 13 residues. The CDR3 DNA sequence: TGTGCCAGCGGGCGGGAGCGGACAGATACGCAGTATTTT. Protein: CASGRERTDTQYF.